This is a list of T cell receptor beta chains from one sample in a study of CD8+CD57+ T cells in acquired aplastic anemia. One entry per CDR3 protein results from TCRdb running MiXCR on the reads. The sample comprises under 350,000 distinct CDR3 sequences, 50% to 65% of which are singletons, and 1.3% rests with the top ten. The sample consisted of sorted CD4+, CD8+, or CD8+CD57+ T cells (not recorded which) from PBMCs. The receptors were sampled from a human donor with aplastic anemia. Both conserved end residues are part of each CDR3. A D gene is named only where the DNA matches it firmly. The size field is filled for only some rows; it gives once, few, many or a size class.

j_gene: TRBJ2-3
abundance: -
d_gene: -
v_gene: TRBV7-9
len: 17
CDR3nt: TGTGCCAGCAGCTTAGCGCGGGGACCGCCTAGCACAGATACGCAGTATTTT
CDR3aa: CASSLARGPPSTDTQYF

j_gene: TRBJ1-5
abundance: -
d_gene: -
v_gene: TRBV7-2
len: 14
CDR3nt: TGTGCCAGCAGCTTACGAGGGGTAGGTCAGCCCCAGCATTTT
CDR3aa: CASSLRGVGQPQHF

j_gene: TRBJ1-2
abundance: -
d_gene: TRBD1
v_gene: TRBV11-1
len: 16
CDR3nt: TGTGCCAGCTCACCCCCGGGGGGACAGGGACCCTATGGCTACACCTTC
CDR3aa: CASSPPGGQGPYGYTF

j_gene: TRBJ2-1
abundance: -
d_gene: -
v_gene: TRBV7-3
len: 16
CDR3nt: TGTGCCAGCAGCTTAACGAGTCGGGGGCCATACAATGAGCAGTTCTTC
CDR3aa: CASSLTSRGPYNEQFF

j_gene: TRBJ2-3
abundance: -
d_gene: -
v_gene: TRBV29-1
len: 13
CDR3nt: TGCAGCGTTGTGGGGGGCCCGGCGGATACGCAGTATTTT
CDR3aa: CSVVGGPADTQYF

j_gene: TRBJ1-3
abundance: -
d_gene: -
v_gene: TRBV6-1
len: 16
CDR3nt: TGTGCCAGCAGTGAATCCCCTGGGGGATCGGGAAACACCATATATTTT
CDR3aa: CASSESPGGSGNTIYF

j_gene: TRBJ2-1
abundance: -
d_gene: -
v_gene: TRBV24-1
len: 13
CDR3nt: TGTGCCACCAGTGGTGGAGGCTTGGGGGAGCAGTTCTTC
CDR3aa: CATSGGGLGEQFF

j_gene: TRBJ2-3
abundance: -
d_gene: -
v_gene: TRBV29-1
len: 19
CDR3nt: TGCAGCGTTGAAGATCCCCCCAGAGCGGTAAATGGGGCCACAGATACGCAGTATTTT
CDR3aa: CSVEDPPRAVNGATDTQYF

j_gene: TRBJ1-6
abundance: many
d_gene: -
v_gene: TRBV20-1
len: 16
CDR3nt: TGCAGTGCCAGAGCCGGGGGCAGCTCCTATAATTCACCCCTCCACTTT
CDR3aa: CSARAGGSSYNSPLHF

j_gene: TRBJ1-6
abundance: -
d_gene: TRBD1
v_gene: TRBV9
len: 14
CDR3nt: TGTGCCAGCAGCGTAGACCACAGGGGAGCGCCCCTCCACTTT
CDR3aa: CASSVDHRGAPLHF

j_gene: TRBJ2-7
abundance: -
d_gene: -
v_gene: TRBV27
len: 15
CDR3nt: TGTGCCAGCAGTTCTACCGGAAGGGAGGCCTACGAGCAGTACTTC
CDR3aa: CASSSTGREAYEQYF

j_gene: TRBJ1-6
abundance: few
d_gene: -
v_gene: TRBV10-3
len: 15
CDR3nt: TGTGCCATCAGTGATGGGGGTGCCTCTTCAGAACCCCTCCACTTT
CDR3aa: CAISDGGASSEPLHF

j_gene: TRBJ2-1
abundance: once
d_gene: -
v_gene: TRBV19
len: 13
CDR3nt: TGTGCCAGTAGTATAGGCGGACCCAGTGAGCAGTTCTTC
CDR3aa: CASSIGGPSEQFF

j_gene: TRBJ1-1
abundance: -
d_gene: -
v_gene: TRBV25-1
len: 12
CDR3nt: TGTGCCAGCAGTGAATATAAGGGGGAGGCTTTCTTT
CDR3aa: CASSEYKGEAFF

j_gene: TRBJ2-2
abundance: -
d_gene: -
v_gene: TRBV18
len: 15
CDR3nt: TGTGCCAGCTCAAGAGGACAGATGAACACCGGGGAGCTGTTTTTT
CDR3aa: CASSRGQMNTGELFF

j_gene: TRBJ2-5
abundance: -
d_gene: TRBD2
v_gene: TRBV5-6
len: 15
CDR3nt: TGTGCCAGCAGCCCAGCTAGCGGGGTCCCACGGCCCCAGTACTTC
CDR3aa: CASSPASGVPRPQYF

j_gene: TRBJ2-7
abundance: few
d_gene: -
v_gene: TRBV7-8
len: 14
CDR3nt: TGTGCCAGCAGCTTAGAGGCGTGGCGGGGCGAGCAGTACTTC
CDR3aa: CASSLEAWRGEQYF

j_gene: TRBJ2-5
abundance: -
d_gene: -
v_gene: TRBV12-3/TRBV12-4
len: 15
CDR3nt: TGTGCCAGCAGTTTAGTAGGGGGGCCGATGGAGACCCAGTACTTC
CDR3aa: CASSLVGGPMETQYF

j_gene: TRBJ2-1
abundance: -
d_gene: -
v_gene: TRBV7-9
len: 13
CDR3nt: TGTGCCAGCAGCTTGGGGCAGGGATATGAGCAGTTCTTC
CDR3aa: CASSLGQGYEQFF

j_gene: TRBJ2-2
abundance: few
d_gene: -
v_gene: TRBV7-9
len: 16
CDR3nt: TGTGCCAGCAGCTTGGTGCGGGGCACGAACACCGGGGAGCTGTTTTTT
CDR3aa: CASSLVRGTNTGELFF

j_gene: TRBJ2-1
abundance: -
d_gene: TRBD1
v_gene: TRBV25-1
len: 17
CDR3nt: TGTGCCAGCAGTGAATTCGGGACAGGAAGCTCCTGCAATGAGCAGTTCTTC
CDR3aa: CASSEFGTGSSCNEQFF

j_gene: TRBJ2-4
abundance: many
d_gene: -
v_gene: TRBV20-1
len: 13
CDR3nt: TGCAGTGCTAGGAGGGACTTCCAAAACATTCAGTACTTC
CDR3aa: CSARRDFQNIQYF

j_gene: TRBJ1-5
abundance: many
d_gene: -
v_gene: TRBV20-1
len: 15
CDR3nt: TGCAGTGCTAGAGAATACAGCCTGGGCAATCAGCCCCAGCATTTT
CDR3aa: CSAREYSLGNQPQHF

j_gene: TRBJ2-5
abundance: many
d_gene: TRBD2
v_gene: TRBV5-1
len: 14
CDR3nt: TGCGCCAGCGGGGGGACTAGCGGGAGGGAGACCCAGTACTTC
CDR3aa: CASGGTSGRETQYF

j_gene: TRBJ2-1
abundance: -
d_gene: -
v_gene: TRBV12-3/TRBV12-4
len: 12
CDR3nt: TGTGCCCGGGTTTGGGGGAGGAATGAGCAGTTCTTC
CDR3aa: CARVWGRNEQFF

j_gene: TRBJ1-3
abundance: once
d_gene: TRBD1
v_gene: TRBV7-9
len: 15
CDR3nt: TGTGCCAGCAGCGCACAGGGGTCCGCGGGGGGCACCATATATTTT
CDR3aa: CASSAQGSAGGTIYF

j_gene: TRBJ2-1
abundance: many
d_gene: -
v_gene: TRBV25-1
len: 13
CDR3nt: TGTGCCAGCAAGGAGAGCTCCTACAATGAGCAGTTCTTC
CDR3aa: CASKESSYNEQFF

j_gene: TRBJ2-3
abundance: -
d_gene: -
v_gene: TRBV10-3
len: 13
CDR3nt: TGTGCCATCAGGGGGCGCGAGACAGATACGCAGTATTTT
CDR3aa: CAIRGRETDTQYF

j_gene: TRBJ1-2
abundance: -
d_gene: TRBD1
v_gene: TRBV7-9
len: 15
CDR3nt: TGTGCCAGCAGCGGACAGGGAGCCGCTAACTATGGCTACACCTTC
CDR3aa: CASSGQGAANYGYTF

j_gene: TRBJ2-6
abundance: few
d_gene: -
v_gene: TRBV19
len: 15
CDR3nt: TGTGCCAGTAGTATGTACTCAGGGGAGGCCAACGTCCTGACTTTC
CDR3aa: CASSMYSGEANVLTF

j_gene: TRBJ1-2
abundance: few
d_gene: -
v_gene: TRBV30
len: 12
CDR3nt: TGTGCCTGGAGCCGGGAGAAGTATGGCTACACCTTC
CDR3aa: CAWSREKYGYTF

j_gene: TRBJ1-1
abundance: many
d_gene: TRBD1
v_gene: TRBV13
len: 18
CDR3nt: TGTGCCAGCAGCTTAAAAGGCAGGACAGGGGGGCTGAACACTGAAGCTTTCTTT
CDR3aa: CASSLKGRTGGLNTEAFF

j_gene: TRBJ2-3
abundance: many
d_gene: -
v_gene: TRBV20-1
len: 14
CDR3nt: TGCAGTGCCTCAGAGGGGTTCCCCACAGATACGCAGTATTTT
CDR3aa: CSASEGFPTDTQYF

j_gene: TRBJ1-2
abundance: -
d_gene: TRBD1
v_gene: TRBV19
len: 15
CDR3nt: TGTGCCAGTAGTATTCAGGCAGGGGGATTGTATGGCTACACCTTC
CDR3aa: CASSIQAGGLYGYTF

j_gene: TRBJ1-2
abundance: -
d_gene: TRBD1
v_gene: TRBV25-1
len: 16
CDR3nt: TGTGCCAGCAGACCGGACAGGGGACTCCCTTTTGGTGGCTACACCTTC
CDR3aa: CASRPDRGLPFGGYTF

j_gene: TRBJ1-6
abundance: -
d_gene: TRBD1
v_gene: TRBV12-3/TRBV12-4
len: 14
CDR3nt: TGTGCCAGCAGGCAAGGGACAGAGCTATCACTGCTCCACTTT
CDR3aa: CASRQGTELSLLHF

j_gene: TRBJ2-1
abundance: -
d_gene: -
v_gene: TRBV20-1
len: 11
CDR3nt: TGCAGTGGACAGGTGTACAATGAGCAGTTCTTC
CDR3aa: CSGQVYNEQFF

j_gene: TRBJ2-2
abundance: -
d_gene: -
v_gene: TRBV10-1
len: 13
CDR3nt: TGTGCCTGCAGTTACTCTCTCCTCGGGGAGCTGTTTTTT
CDR3aa: CACSYSLLGELFF

j_gene: TRBJ1-1
abundance: few
d_gene: -
v_gene: TRBV7-2
len: 14
CDR3nt: TGTGCCAGCAGCCGTGGGGGGGCGGACACTGAAGCTTTCTTT
CDR3aa: CASSRGGADTEAFF

j_gene: TRBJ1-5
abundance: many
d_gene: -
v_gene: TRBV20-1
len: 13
CDR3nt: TGCAGTGCTTGGTCCCCAGGTTTTCAGCCCCAGCATTTT
CDR3aa: CSAWSPGFQPQHF

j_gene: TRBJ2-2
abundance: many
d_gene: TRBD1
v_gene: TRBV12-3/TRBV12-4
len: 15
CDR3nt: TGTGCCAGCAGTTGGACAGGGGGAAACACCGGGGAGCTGTTTTTT
CDR3aa: CASSWTGGNTGELFF